This T cell receptor (beta chain) was sequenced during a study of PD-1 blockade in classical Hodgkin lymphoma. Study-wide results and limits: Healthy donors reportedly exceeded newly diagnosed patients in baseline TCR diversity.

V was cut by 2 bases and J by 4 bases, with 8 bases left in between. There are 13 residues in the CDR3. The germline V gene encodes CDR1 LNHDA and CDR2 SQIVND (reference sequence). Only in-frame clones appear in the TCRdb table, and some are missing; sequencing was by immunoSEQ multiplex PCR. In the table there are just over 14,000 clones, about 90% of which are singletons. This clone was counted a single time. The antigen remains undetermined. The time point denotes: newly diagnosed, previously untreated cHL patient sample. By magnetic negative selection, CD8+ T cells were isolated from the thawed PBMCs. Newly diagnosed, untreated classical Hodgkin lymphoma PBMCs provided comparison.

Sequencing input: CD8+ T cells from blood. This chain links TRBV19 with TRBJ1-2; D unclear. This TCR derives from a human donor with classical Hodgkin lymphoma. DNA for the CDR3: TGTGCCAGTAGTATAAGCCAGAGCTATGGCTACACCTTC. It specifies CASSISQSYGYTF.